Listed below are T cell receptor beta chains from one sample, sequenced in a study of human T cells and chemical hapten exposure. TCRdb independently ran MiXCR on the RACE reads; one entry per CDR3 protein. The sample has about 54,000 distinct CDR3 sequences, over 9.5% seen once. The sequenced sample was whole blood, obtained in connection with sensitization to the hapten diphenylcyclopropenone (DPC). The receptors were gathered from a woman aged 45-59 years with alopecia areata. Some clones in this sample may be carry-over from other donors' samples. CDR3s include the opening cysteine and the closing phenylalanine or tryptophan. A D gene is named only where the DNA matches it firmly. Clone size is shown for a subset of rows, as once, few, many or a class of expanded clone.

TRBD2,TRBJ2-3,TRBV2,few,CASRYGQRLAGSGLNTQYF,TGTGCCAGCCGTTACGGGCAGAGACTAGCGGGCTCGGGGTTGAATACGCAGTATTTT
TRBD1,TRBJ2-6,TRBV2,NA,CASSRDRASSGANVLTF,TGTGCCAGCAGTAGGGACAGGGCGAGCTCTGGGGCCAACGTCCTGACTTTC
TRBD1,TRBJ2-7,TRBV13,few,CASRLRTGVLSGEQYF,TGTGCCAGCAGACTCAGGACAGGGGTCCTCTCGGGCGAGCAGTACTTC
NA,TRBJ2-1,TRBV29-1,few,CSVRGYNEQFF,TGCAGCGTTCGCGGTTACAATGAGCAGTTCTTC
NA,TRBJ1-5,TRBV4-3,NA,CASSQDRTVNQPQHF,TGCGCCAGCAGCCAAGATAGGACGGTCAATCAGCCCCAGCATTTT
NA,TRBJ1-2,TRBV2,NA,CASTIGRVHYGYTF,TGTGCCAGCACCATCGGACGGGTGCACTATGGCTACACCTTC
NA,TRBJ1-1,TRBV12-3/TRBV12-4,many,CASSVPRKLTQQGEAAFF,TGTGCCAGCAGTGTACCCCGGAAGCTCACTCAACAAGGTGAAGCGGCTTTCTTT
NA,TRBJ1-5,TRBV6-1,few,CAGGGYTRDQPQHF,TGTGCTGGGGGGGGGTACACTCGAGATCAGCCCCAGCATTTT
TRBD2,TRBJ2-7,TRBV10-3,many,CAISTLTSGSSYEQYF,TGTGCCATCAGTACATTAACTAGCGGGAGCTCCTACGAGCAGTACTTC
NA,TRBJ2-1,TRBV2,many,CASRLTGSPGGFF,TGTGCCAGCAGGCTAACCGGGAGCCCTGGGGGGTTCTTC
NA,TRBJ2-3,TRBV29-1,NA,CSARGPRLTLGGADTQYF,TGCAGCGCCCGAGGACCAAGGCTGACCCTGGGGGGTGCGGATACGCAGTATTTT
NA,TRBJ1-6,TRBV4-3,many,CASSTDTPRGYNSPLHF,TGCGCCAGCAGCACAGACACTCCCAGAGGGTATAATTCACCCCTCCACTTT
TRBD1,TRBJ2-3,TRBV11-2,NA,CASSPVGTGILDTQYF,TGTGCCAGCAGCCCAGTAGGGACAGGGATCCTAGATACGCAGTATTTT
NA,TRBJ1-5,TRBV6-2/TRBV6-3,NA,CASSLLTGLSNQPQHF,TGTGCCAGCAGTCTTCTAACAGGGTTAAGCAATCAGCCCCAGCATTTT
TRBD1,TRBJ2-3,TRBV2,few,CASTGTGADTQYF,TGTGCCAGCACCGGGACAGGGGCAGATACGCAGTATTTT
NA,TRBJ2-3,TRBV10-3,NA,CVISGADTQYF,TGTGTCATCTCCGGGGCAGATACGCAGTATTTT
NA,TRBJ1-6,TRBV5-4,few,CASSADGRTSPLHF,TGTGCCAGCAGCGCGGACGGACGTACTTCACCCCTCCACTTT
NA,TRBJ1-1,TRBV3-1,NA,CASSQAGVGTEAFF,TGTGCCAGCAGCCAAGCAGGGGTCGGCACTGAAGCTTTCTTT
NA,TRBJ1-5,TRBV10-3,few,CAISDRGDGNQPQHF,TGTGCCATCAGTGACCGAGGGGATGGCAATCAGCCCCAGCATTTT
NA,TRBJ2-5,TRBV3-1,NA,CASSQARWETQYF,TGTGCCAGCAGCCAGGCTAGGTGGGAGACCCAGTACTTC
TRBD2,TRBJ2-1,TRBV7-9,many,CASSSRGSSYNEQFF,TGTGCCAGCAGCTCGCGGGGGAGCTCCTACAATGAGCAGTTCTTC
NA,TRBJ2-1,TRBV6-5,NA,CATRGGSENEQFF,TGTGCCACCCGAGGGGGATCGGAGAATGAGCAGTTCTTC
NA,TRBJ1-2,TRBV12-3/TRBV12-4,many,CASSSSYGYTF,TGTGCCAGCAGTTCCTCGTATGGCTACACCTTC
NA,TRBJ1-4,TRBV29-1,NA,CSVVAHLNEKLFF,TGCAGCGTTGTTGCCCACCTCAATGAAAAACTGTTTTTT
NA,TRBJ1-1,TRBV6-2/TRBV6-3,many,CASRDQLSAFF,TGTGCCAGCAGGGATCAACTGAGCGCTTTCTTT
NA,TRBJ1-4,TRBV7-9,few,CASTPIGQGATNEKLFF,TGTGCCAGCACCCCGATAGGCCAGGGAGCAACTAATGAAAAACTGTTTTTT
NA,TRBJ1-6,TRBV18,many,CASSPYGGHNSPLHF,TGTGCCAGCTCACCATACGGGGGGCATAATTCACCCCTCCACTTT
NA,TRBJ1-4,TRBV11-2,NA,CASSPRDGAALGEKLFF,TGTGCCAGCAGCCCCCGGGACGGTGCTGCTTTGGGTGAAAAACTGTTTTTT
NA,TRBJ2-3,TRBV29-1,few,CSVLTPKGADTQYF,TGCAGCGTCCTGACCCCAAAGGGGGCAGATACGCAGTATTTT
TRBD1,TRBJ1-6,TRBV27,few,CASSFAQRQGGYNSPLHF,TGTGCCAGCAGTTTTGCCCAAAGACAGGGCGGCTATAATTCACCCCTCCACTTT
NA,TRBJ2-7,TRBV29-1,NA,CSVVLTERSYEQYF,TGCAGCGTTGTCCTAACAGAGCGCTCCTACGAGCAGTACTTC
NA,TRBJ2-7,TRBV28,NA,CASSFSPEQYF,TGTGCCAGCAGTTTTAGTCCCGAGCAGTACTTC
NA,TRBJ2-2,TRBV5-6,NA,CASSTGWAGELFF,TGTGCCAGCAGCACAGGGTGGGCCGGGGAGCTGTTTTTT
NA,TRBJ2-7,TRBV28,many,CASSSPGWRQYF,TGTGCCAGCAGCTCTCCAGGGTGGCGACAGTACTTC
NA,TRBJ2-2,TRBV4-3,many,CASSYRSSTGELFF,TGCGCCAGCAGCTACCGGTCTTCAACCGGGGAGCTGTTTTTT
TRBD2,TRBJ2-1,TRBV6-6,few,CASSYEVAGGEQFF,TGTGCCAGCAGTTACGAGGTAGCGGGGGGTGAGCAGTTCTTC
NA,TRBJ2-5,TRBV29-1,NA,CSVLRAVPQETQYF,TGCAGCGTTCTGCGGGCAGTACCCCAAGAGACCCAGTACTTC
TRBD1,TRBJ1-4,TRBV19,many,CASSRSTGPNEKLFF,TGTGCCAGTAGTCGATCGACAGGGCCAAATGAAAAACTGTTTTTT
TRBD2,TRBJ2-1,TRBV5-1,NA,CASSSRTSGGDYNEQFF,TGCGCCAGCAGCTCCCGGACTAGCGGGGGGGACTACAATGAGCAGTTCTTC
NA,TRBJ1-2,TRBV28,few,CASNDPLNSNYGYTF,TGTGCCAGCAATGATCCGCTTAACTCTAACTATGGCTACACCTTC
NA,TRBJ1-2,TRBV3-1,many,CASSQAGGDGYTF,TGTGCCAGCAGCCAAGCTGGGGGGGATGGCTACACCTTC
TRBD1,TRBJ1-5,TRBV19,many,CASTPRTGGYQPQHF,TGTGCCAGTACTCCAAGGACAGGCGGATATCAGCCCCAGCATTTT
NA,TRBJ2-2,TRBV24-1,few,CATEGQHTGELFF,TGTGCCACCGAAGGACAGCACACCGGGGAGCTGTTTTTT
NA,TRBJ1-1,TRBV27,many,CASSFPDRGEAFF,TGTGCCAGCAGTTTTCCGGACAGAGGCGAAGCTTTCTTT
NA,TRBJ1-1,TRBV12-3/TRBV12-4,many,CASSQQENTEAFF,TGTGCCAGCAGCCAACAGGAGAACACTGAAGCTTTCTTT
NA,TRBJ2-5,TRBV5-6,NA,CASNGRGHQETQYF,TGTGCCTCCAACGGGCGGGGGCACCAAGAGACCCAGTACTTC
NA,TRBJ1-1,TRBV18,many,CASSRQGGDMNTEAFF,TGTGCCAGCTCACGCCAGGGTGGAGACATGAACACTGAAGCTTTCTTT
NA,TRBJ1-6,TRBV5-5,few,CASRSDTSRPLHF,TGTGCCAGCAGGTCGGACACCAGTCGGCCCCTCCACTTT
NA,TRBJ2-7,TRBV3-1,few,CASSQDMGTYEQYF,TGTGCCAGCAGCCAAGATATGGGGACCTACGAGCAGTACTTC
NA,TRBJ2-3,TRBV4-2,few,CASSLGTTQYF,TGTGCCAGCAGCCTCGGTACCACGCAGTATTTT
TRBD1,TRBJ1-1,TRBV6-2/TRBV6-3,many,CASRRRPWDRGRGTEAFF,TGTGCCAGCAGACGACGACCCTGGGACAGGGGAAGAGGCACTGAAGCTTTCTTT
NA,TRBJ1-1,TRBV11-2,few,CASSLEWASSYTEAFF,TGTGCCAGCAGCTTAGAATGGGCCAGTTCATACACTGAAGCTTTCTTT
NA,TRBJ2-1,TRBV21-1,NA,CASSTSGLAGSYNEQFF,TGTGCCAGCAGCACTTCAGGACTAGCGGGGTCATACAATGAGCAGTTCTTC
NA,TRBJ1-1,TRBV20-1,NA,CSATRPQGQSTEAFF,TGCAGTGCCACCCGCCCTCAAGGACAGAGCACTGAAGCTTTCTTT
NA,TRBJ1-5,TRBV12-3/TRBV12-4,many,CASSDNKVVSNQPQHF,TGTGCCAGCAGTGACAATAAAGTGGTTAGCAATCAGCCCCAGCATTTT
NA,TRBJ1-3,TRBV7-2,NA,CASSLAQGNTIYF,TGTGCCAGCAGCTTAGCCCAGGGAAACACCATATATTTT
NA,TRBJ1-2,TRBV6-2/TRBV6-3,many,CASSRTGTQKNYGYTF,TGTGCCAGCAGCCGTACCGGGACCCAAAAGAACTATGGCTACACCTTC
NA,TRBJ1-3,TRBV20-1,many,CSAFDRTSGNTIYF,TGCAGTGCCTTCGACAGGACCTCTGGAAACACCATATATTTT
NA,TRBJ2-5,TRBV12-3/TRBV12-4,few,CASAPSGDKETQYF,TGTGCCAGCGCTCCTTCCGGCGATAAAGAGACCCAGTACTTC